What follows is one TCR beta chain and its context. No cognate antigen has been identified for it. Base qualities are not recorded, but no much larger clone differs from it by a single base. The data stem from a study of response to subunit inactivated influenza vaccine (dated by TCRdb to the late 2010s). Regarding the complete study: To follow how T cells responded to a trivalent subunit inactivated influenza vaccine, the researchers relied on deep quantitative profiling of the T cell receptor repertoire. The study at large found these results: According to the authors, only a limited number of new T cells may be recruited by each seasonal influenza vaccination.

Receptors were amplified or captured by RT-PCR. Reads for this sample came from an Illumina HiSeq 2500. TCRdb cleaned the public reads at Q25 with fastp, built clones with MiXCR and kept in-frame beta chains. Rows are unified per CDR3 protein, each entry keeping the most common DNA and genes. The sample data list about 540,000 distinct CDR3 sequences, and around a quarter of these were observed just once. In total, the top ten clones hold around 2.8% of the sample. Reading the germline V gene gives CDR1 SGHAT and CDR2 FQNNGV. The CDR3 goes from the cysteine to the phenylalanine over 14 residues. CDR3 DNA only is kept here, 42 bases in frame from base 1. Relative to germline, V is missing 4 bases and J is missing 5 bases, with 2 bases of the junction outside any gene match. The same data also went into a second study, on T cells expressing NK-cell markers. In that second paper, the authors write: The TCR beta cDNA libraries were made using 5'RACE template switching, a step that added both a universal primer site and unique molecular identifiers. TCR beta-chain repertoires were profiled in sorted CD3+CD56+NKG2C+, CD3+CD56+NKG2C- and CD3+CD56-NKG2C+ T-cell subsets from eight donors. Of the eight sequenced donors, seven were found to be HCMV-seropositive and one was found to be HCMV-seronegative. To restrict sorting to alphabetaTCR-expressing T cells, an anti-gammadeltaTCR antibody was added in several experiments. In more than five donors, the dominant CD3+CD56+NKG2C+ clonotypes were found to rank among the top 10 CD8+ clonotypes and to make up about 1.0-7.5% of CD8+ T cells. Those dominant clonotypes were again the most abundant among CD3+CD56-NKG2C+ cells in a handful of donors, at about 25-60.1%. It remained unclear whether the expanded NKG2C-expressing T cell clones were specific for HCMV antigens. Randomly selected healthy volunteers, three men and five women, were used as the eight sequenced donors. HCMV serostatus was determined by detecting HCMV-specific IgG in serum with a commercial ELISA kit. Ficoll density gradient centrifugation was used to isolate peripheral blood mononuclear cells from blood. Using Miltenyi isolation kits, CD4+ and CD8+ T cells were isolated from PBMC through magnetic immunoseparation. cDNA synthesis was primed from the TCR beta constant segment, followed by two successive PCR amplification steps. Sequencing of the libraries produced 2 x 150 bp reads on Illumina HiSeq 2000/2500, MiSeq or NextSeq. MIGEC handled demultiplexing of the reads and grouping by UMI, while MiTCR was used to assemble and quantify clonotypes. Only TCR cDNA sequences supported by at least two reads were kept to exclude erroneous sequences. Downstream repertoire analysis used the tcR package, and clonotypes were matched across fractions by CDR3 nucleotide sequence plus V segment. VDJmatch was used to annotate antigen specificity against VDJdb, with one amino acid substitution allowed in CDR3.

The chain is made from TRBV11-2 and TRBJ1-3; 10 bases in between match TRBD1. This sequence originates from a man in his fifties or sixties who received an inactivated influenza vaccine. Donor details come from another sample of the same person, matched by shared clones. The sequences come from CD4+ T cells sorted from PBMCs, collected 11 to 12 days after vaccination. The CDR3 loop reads CASSSGQGRNTIYF. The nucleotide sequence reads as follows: TGTGCCAGCAGCTCGGGACAGGGGAGAAACACCATATATTTT.